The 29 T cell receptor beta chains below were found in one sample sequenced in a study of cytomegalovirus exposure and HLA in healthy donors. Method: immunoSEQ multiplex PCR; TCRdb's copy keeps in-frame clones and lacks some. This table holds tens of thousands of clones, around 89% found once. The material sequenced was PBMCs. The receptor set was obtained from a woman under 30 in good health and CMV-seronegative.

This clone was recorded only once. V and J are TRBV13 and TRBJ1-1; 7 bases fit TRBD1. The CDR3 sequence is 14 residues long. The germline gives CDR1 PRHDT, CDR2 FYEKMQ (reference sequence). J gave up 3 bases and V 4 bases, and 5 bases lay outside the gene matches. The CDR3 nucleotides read TGTGCCAGCAGCTCAGGGGGGAGTGACACTGAAGCTTTCTTT. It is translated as CASSSGGSDTEAFF.

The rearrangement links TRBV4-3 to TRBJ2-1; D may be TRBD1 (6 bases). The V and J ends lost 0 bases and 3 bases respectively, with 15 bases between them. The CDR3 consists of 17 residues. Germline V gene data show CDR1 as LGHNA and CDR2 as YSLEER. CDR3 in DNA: TGCGCCAGCAGCCAAGATCGCGGTCAGGGGAACTACAATGAGCAGTTCTTC. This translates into CASSQDRGQGNYNEQFF.

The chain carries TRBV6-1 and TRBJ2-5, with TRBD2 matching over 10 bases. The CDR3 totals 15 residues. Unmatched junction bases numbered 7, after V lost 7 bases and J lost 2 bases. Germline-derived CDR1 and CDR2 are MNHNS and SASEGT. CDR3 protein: CASTHSGGEQETQYF. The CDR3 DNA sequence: TGTGCCAGCACCCACAGCGGGGGGGAACAAGAGACCCAGTACTTC.

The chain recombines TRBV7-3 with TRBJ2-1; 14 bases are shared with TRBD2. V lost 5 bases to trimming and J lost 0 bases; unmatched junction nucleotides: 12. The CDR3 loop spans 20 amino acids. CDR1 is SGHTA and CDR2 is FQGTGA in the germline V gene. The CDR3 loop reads CASSTTPGTSGGGSYNEQFF. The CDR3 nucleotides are TGTGCCAGCAGCACAACCCCGGGGACTAGCGGGGGCGGCTCCTACAATGAGCAGTTCTTC.

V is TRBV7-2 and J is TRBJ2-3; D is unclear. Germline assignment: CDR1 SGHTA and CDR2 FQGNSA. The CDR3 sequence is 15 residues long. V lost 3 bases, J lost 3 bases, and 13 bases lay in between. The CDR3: CASSFQPYLTDTQYF. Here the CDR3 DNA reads TGTGCCAGCAGCTTCCAACCCTACCTGACAGATACGCAGTATTTT.

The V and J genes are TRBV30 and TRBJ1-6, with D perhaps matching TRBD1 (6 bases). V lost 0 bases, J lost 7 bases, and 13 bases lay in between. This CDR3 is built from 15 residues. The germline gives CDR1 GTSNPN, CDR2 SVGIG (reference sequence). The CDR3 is CAWSVGGGWNSPLHF. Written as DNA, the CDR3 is TGTGCCTGGAGTGTAGGGGGGGGCTGGAATTCACCCCTCCACTTT.

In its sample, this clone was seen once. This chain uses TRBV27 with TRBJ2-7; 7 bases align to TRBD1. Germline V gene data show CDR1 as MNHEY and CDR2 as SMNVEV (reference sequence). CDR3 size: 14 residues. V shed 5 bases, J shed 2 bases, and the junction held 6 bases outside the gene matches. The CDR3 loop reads CASSADRAPYEQYF. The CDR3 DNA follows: TGTGCCAGCAGTGCAGACAGGGCCCCCTACGAGCAGTACTTC.

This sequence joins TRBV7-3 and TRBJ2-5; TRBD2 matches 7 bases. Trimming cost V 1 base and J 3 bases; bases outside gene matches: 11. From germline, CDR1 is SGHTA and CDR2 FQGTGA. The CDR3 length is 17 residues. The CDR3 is CASSLRGAGVTKETQYF. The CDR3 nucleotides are TGTGCCAGCAGCTTAAGAGGGGCGGGAGTGACCAAAGAGACCCAGTACTTC.

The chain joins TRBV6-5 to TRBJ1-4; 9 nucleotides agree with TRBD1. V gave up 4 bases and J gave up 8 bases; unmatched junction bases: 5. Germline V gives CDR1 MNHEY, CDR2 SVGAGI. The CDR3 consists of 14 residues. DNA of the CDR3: TGTGCCAGCAGTTTGGGACAGGGAAGGGAAAAACTGTTTTTT. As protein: CASSLGQGREKLFF.

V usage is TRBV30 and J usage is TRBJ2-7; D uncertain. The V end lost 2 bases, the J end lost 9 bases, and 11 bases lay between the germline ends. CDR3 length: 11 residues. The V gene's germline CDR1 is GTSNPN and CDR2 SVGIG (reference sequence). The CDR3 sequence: CAWSPQQTQYF. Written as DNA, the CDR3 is TGTGCCTGGAGTCCTCAACAGACGCAGTACTTC.

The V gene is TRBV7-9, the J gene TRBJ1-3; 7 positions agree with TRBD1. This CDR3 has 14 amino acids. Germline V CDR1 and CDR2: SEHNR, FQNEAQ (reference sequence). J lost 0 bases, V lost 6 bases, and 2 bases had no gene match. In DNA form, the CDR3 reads TGTGCCAGCAGGGGACAGAGCTCTGGAAACACCATATATTTT. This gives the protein CASRGQSSGNTIYF.

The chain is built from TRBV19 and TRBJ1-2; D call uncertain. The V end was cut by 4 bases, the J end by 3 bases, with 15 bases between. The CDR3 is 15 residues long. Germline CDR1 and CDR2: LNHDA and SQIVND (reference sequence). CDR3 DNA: TGTGCCAGTAGTAACCGGGGAGGGATGGACTATGGCTACACCTTC. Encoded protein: CASSNRGGMDYGYTF.

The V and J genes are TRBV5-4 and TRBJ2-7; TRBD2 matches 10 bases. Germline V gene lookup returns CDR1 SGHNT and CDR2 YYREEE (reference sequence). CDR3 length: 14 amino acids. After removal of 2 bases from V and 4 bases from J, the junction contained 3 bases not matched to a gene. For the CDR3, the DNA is TGTGCCAGCAGCTTAGTAGCGGGGGGATACGAGCAGTACTTC. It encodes CASSLVAGGYEQYF. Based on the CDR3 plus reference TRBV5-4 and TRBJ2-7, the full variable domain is ETGVTQSPTHLIKTRGQQVTLRCSSQSGHNTVSWYQQALGQGPQFIFQYYREEENGRGNFPPRFSGLQFPNYSSELNVNALELDDSALYLCASSLVAGGYEQYFGPGTRLTVT.

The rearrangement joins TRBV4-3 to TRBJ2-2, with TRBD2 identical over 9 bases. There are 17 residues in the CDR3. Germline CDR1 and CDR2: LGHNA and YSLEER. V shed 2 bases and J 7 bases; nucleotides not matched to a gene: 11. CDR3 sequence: CASSQPTSGWGGGELFF. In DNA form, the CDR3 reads TGCGCCAGCAGCCAACCTACTAGCGGGTGGGGAGGCGGGGAGCTGTTTTTT.

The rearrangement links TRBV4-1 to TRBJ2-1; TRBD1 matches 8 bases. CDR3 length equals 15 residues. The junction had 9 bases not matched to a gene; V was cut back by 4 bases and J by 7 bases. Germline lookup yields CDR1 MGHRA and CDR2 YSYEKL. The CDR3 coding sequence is TGCGCCAGCAGCCCAGGGGGCAGACTTGTAAATGAGCAGTTCTTC. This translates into CASSPGGRLVNEQFF.

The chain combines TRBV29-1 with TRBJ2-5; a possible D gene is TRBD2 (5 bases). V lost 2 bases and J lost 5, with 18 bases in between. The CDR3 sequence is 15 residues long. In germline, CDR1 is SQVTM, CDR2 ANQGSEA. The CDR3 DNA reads TGCAGCGTTGAACCCTCTCTACTAGTGGGGGAGACCCAGTACTTC. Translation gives CSVEPSLLVGETQYF.

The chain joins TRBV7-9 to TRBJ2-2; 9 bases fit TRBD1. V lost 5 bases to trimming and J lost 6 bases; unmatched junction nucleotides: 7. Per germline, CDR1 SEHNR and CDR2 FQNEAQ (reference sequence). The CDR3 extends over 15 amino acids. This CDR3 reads CASSIQTGGAGELFF. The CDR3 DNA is TGTGCCAGCAGCATCCAGACAGGGGGTGCCGGGGAGCTGTTTTTT.

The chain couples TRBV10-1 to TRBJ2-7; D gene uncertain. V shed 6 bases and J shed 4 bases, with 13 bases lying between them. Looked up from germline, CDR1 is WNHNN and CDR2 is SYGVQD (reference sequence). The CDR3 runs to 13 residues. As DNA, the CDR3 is TGCGCCAGCAGCCAGACTCGGGTATACGAGCAGTACTTC. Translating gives CASSQTRVYEQYF.

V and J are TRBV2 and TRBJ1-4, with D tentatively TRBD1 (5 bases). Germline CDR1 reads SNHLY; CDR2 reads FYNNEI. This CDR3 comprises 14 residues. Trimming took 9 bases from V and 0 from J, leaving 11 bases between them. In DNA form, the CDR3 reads TGTGCCAGTATTACGACAGCAACTAATGAAAAACTGTTTTTT. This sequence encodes CASITTATNEKLFF. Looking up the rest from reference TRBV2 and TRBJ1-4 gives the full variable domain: EPEVTQTPSHQVTQMGQEVILRCVPISNHLYFYWYRQILGQKVEFLVSFYNNEISEKSEIFDDQFSVERPDGSNFTLKIRSTKLEDSAMYFCASITTATNEKLFFGSGTQLSVL.

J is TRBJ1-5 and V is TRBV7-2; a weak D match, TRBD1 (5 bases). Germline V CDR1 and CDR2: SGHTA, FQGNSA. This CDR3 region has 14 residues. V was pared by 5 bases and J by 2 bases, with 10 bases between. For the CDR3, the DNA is TGTGCCAGCAGCCTCAGGGTTGGCAATCAGCCCCAGCATTTT. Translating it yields CASSLRVGNQPQHF.

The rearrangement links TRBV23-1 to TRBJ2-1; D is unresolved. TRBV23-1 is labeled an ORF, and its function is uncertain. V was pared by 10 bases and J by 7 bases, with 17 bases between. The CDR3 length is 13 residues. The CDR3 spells CAIPGFTRNEQFF. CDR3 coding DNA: TGCGCCATACCAGGATTCACAAGGAATGAGCAGTTCTTC.

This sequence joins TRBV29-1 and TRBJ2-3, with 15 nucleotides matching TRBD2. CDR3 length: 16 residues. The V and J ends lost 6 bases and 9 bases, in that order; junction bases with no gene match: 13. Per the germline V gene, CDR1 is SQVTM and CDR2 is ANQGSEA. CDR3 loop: CSVGTSGGPGLGTQYF. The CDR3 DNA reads TGCAGCGTGGGGACTAGCGGGGGGCCGGGCTTAGGCACGCAGTATTTT.

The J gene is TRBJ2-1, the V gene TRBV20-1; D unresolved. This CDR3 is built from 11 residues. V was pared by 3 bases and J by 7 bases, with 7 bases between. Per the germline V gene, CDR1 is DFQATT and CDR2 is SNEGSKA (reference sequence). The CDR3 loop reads CSASWQNEQFF. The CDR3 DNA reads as TGCAGTGCTAGTTGGCAGAATGAGCAGTTCTTC.

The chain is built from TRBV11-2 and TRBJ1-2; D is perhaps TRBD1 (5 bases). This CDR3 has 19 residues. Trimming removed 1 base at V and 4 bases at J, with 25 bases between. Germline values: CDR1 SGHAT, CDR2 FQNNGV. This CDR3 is CASSLVSPGLIAGGYGYTF. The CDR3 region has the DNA TGTGCCAGCAGCTTAGTTAGCCCGGGACTTATCGCGGGGGGCTATGGCTACACCTTC.

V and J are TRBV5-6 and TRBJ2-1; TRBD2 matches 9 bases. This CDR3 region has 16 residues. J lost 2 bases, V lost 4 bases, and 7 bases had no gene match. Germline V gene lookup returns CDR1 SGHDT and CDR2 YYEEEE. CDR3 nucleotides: TGTGCCAGCAGCATCCGGCTAGCGGGACCCTACAATGAGCAGTTCTTC. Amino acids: CASSIRLAGPYNEQFF. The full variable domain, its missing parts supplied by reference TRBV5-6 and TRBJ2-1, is DAGVTQSPTHLIKTRGQQVTLRCSPKSGHDTVSWYQQALGQGPQFIFQYYEEEERQRGNFPDRFSGHQFPNYSSELNVNALLLGDSALYLCASSIRLAGPYNEQFFGPGTRLTVL.

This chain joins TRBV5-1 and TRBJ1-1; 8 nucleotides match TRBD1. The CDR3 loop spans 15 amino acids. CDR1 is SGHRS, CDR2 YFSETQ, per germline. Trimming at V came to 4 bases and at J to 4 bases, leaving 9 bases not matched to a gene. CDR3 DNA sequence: TGCGCCAGCAGCACGCTGACAGGGGACGGCACTGAAGCTTTCTTT. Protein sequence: CASSTLTGDGTEAFF.

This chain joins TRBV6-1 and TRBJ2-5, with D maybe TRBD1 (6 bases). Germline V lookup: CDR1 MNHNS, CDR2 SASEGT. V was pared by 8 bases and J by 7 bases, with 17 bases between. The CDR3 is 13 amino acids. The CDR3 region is CASFGQFGGTQYF. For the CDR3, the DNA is TGTGCCAGCTTTGGACAGTTTGGGGGGACCCAGTACTTC.

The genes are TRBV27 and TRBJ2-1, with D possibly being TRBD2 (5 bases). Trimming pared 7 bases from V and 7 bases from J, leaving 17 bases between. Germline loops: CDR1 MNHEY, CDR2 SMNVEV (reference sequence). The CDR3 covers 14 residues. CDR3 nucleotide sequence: TGTGCCAGCACCACGAACGGGGTACCGAATGAGCAGTTCTTC. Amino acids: CASTTNGVPNEQFF.

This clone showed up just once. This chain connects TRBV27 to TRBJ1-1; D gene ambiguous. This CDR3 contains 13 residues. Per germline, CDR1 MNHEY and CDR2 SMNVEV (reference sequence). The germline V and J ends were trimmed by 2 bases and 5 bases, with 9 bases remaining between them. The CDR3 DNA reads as TGTGCCAGCAGTTTAAGTGTCGGTACTGAAGCTTTCTTT. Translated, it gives CASSLSVGTEAFF.